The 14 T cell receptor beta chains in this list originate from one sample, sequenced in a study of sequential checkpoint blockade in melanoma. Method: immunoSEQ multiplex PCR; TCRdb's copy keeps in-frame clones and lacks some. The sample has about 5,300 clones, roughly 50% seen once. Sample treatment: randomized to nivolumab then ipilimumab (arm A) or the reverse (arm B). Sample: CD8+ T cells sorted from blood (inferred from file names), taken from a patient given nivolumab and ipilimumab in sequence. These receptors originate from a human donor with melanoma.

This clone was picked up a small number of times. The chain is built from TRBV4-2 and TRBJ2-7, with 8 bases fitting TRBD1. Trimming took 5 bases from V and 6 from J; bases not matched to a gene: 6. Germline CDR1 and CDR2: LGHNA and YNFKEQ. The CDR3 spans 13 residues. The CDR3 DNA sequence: TGTGCCAGCAGCTTAGGACAGGGAGGCGAGCAGTACTTC. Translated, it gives CASSLGQGGEQYF.

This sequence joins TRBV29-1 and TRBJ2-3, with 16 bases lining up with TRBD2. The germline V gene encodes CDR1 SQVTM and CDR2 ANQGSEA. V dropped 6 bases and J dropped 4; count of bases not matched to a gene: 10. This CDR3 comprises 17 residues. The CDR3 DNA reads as TGCAGCGTGGACGCCGGGACTAGCGGGGGGGCCCCAGATACGCAGTATTTT. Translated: CSVDAGTSGGAPDTQYF.

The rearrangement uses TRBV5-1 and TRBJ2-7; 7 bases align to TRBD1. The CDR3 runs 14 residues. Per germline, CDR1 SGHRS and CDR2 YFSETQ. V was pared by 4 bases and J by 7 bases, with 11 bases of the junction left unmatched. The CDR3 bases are TGCGCCAGCAGCCTTCTTGAGGGGGCCCGAGAGCAGTACTTC. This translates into CASSLLEGAREQYF. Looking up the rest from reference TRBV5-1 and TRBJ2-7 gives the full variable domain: KAGVTQTPRYLIKTRGQQVTLSCSPISGHRSVSWYQQTPGQGLQFLFEYFSETQRNKGNFPGRFSGRQFSNSRSEMNVSTLELGDSALYLCASSLLEGAREQYFGPGTRLTVT.

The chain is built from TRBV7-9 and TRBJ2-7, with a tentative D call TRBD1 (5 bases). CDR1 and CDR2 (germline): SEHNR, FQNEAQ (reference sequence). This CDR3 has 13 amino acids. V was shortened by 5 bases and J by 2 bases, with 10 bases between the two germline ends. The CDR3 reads CASSPRQTYEQYF. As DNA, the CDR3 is TGTGCCAGCAGCCCCCGACAGACCTACGAGCAGTACTTC.

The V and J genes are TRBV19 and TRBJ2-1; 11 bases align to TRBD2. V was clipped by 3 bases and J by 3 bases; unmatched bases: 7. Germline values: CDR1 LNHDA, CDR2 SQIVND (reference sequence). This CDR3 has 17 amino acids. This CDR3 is CASSISLAGGIYNEQFF. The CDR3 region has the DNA TGTGCCAGTAGTATTTCGCTAGCGGGGGGCATCTACAATGAGCAGTTCTTC.

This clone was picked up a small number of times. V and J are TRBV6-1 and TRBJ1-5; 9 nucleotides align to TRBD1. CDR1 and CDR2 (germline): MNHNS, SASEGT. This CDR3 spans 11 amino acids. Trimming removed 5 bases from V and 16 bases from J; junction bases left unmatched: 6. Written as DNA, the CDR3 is TGTGCCAGCAGTTACGACAGGGGGGTACATTTT. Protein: CASSYDRGVHF.

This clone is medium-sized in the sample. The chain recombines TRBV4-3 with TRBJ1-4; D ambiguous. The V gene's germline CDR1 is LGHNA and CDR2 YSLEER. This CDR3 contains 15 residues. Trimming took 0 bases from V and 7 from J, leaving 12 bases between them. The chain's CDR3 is CASSQDSLTGEKLFF. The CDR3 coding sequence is TGCGCCAGCAGCCAAGATTCTCTGACGGGTGAAAAACTGTTTTTT.

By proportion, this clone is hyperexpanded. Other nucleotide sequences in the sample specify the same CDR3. The CDR3 protein is CASSQVPGQGDNEQFF. In DNA, the CDR3 is TGTGCCAGCAGCCAAGTTCCGGGACAGGGAGACAATGAGCAGTTCTTC. The chain combines TRBV14 with TRBJ2-1; 9 nucleotides line up with TRBD1. With 1 base clipped from V and 5 bases from J, the junction kept 6 bases outside the gene matches. Germline CDR1 reads SGHDN; CDR2 reads FVKESK. The CDR3 totals 16 residues.

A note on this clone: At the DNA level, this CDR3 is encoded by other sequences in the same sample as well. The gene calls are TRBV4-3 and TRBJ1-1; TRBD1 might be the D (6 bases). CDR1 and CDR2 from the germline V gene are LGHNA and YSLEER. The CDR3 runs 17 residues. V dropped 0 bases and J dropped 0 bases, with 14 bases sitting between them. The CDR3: CASSQESPGHLNTEAFF. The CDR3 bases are TGCGCCAGCAGCCAAGAGTCCCCGGGACACCTGAACACTGAAGCTTTCTTT.

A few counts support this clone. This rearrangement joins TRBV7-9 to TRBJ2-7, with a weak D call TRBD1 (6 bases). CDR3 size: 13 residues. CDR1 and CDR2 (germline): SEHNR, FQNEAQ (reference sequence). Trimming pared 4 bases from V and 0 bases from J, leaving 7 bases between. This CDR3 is CASSSGASYEQYF. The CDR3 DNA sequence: TGTGCCAGCAGCTCAGGGGCCTCCTACGAGCAGTACTTC. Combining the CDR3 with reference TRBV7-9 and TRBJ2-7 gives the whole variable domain DTGVSQNPRHKITKRGQNVTFRCDPISEHNRLYWYRQTLGQGPEFLTYFQNEAQLEKSRLLSDRFSAERPKGSFSTLEIQRTEQGDSAMYLCASSSGASYEQYFGPGTRLTVT.

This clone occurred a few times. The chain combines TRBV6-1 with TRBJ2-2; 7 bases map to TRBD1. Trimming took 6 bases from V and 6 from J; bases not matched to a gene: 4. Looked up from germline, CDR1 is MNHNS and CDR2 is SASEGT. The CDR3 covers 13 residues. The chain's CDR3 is CASRETGSGELFF. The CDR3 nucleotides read TGTGCCAGCAGGGAGACAGGGTCCGGGGAGCTGTTTTTT.

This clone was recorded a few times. CDR3 sequence reads: CASSLAGIGANVLTF. DNA for the CDR3: TGTGCCAGCAGTTTAGCAGGGATCGGGGCCAACGTCCTGACTTTC. This chain links TRBV27 with TRBJ2-6; the D gene is possibly TRBD1 (5 bases). The CDR3 contains 15 residues. Germline CDR1 reads MNHEY; CDR2 reads SMNVEV (reference sequence). Deletions cut 2 bases from V and 4 bases from J, with 9 bases between.

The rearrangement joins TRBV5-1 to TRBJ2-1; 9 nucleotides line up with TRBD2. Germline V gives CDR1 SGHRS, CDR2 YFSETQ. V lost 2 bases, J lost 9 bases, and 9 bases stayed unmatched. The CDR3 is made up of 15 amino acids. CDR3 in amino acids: CASSFSSGGLSEQFF. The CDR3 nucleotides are TGCGCCAGCAGCTTTAGCAGCGGGGGGTTGTCTGAGCAGTTCTTC. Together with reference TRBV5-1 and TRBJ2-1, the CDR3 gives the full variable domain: KAGVTQTPRYLIKTRGQQVTLSCSPISGHRSVSWYQQTPGQGLQFLFEYFSETQRNKGNFPGRFSGRQFSNSRSEMNVSTLELGDSALYLCASSFSSGGLSEQFFGPGTRLTVL.

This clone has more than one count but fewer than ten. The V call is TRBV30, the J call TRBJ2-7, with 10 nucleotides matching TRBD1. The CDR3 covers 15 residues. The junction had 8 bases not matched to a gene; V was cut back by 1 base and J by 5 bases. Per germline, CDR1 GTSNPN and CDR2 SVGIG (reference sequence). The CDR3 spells CAWSDPGQGFDEQYF. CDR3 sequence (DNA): TGTGCCTGGAGTGACCCGGGACAGGGGTTTGACGAGCAGTACTTC.